The 26 T cell receptor beta chains given below trace back to one sample, sequenced in a study of T cell responses to AZD1222 COVID-19 vaccine. Here immunoSEQ multiplex PCR was the method, and the copy in TCRdb shows in-frame clones only, minus some. The table lists about 180,000 clones, approximately 90% of them singletons. Sample: peripheral blood, taken on day 0 of AZD1222 vaccination. The receptors here all came from an adult in good health.

The chain is built from TRBV5-4 and TRBJ2-5, with 10 bases lining up with TRBD2. The CDR3 loop spans 15 amino acids. The V segment lost 4 bases and the J segment 10 bases; nucleotides outside the gene matches: 13. CDR1 is SGHNT, CDR2 YYREEE, per germline (reference sequence). CDR3 DNA sequence: TGTGCCAGCAGCAGCAGCGGGGGGGTCCAAGTTGGCCAGTACTTC. Amino acid sequence: CASSSSGGVQVGQYF.

This clone was detected only once. V gene TRBV7-2 combines with J gene TRBJ1-2; TRBD1 might be the D (6 bases). Between the trimmed V and J ends, which lost 5 bases and 4 bases, there was a span of 17 bases. Germline CDR1 is SGHTA and CDR2 is FQGNSA. This CDR3 region has 15 residues. CDR3: CASSGGTPGVYGYTF. The CDR3 region has the DNA TGTGCCAGCAGCGGCGGGACACCGGGAGTCTATGGCTACACCTTC.

This chain connects TRBV12-3 or TRBV12-4 to TRBJ1-3, with D uncertain. There are 13 residues in the CDR3. Trimming cost V 8 bases and J 2 bases, with 10 bases left between them. In DNA form, the CDR3 reads TGTGCCAGCGTCATTGGCACTGGAAACACCATATATTTT. It codes for CASVIGTGNTIYF.

The J gene is TRBJ2-3, the V gene TRBV4-2, with D hard to call. V lost 1 base, J lost 4 bases, and 9 bases lay in between. This CDR3 is 14 amino acids long. Germline values: CDR1 LGHNA, CDR2 YNFKEQ. In DNA form, the CDR3 reads TGTGCCAGCAGCCAAGCCAGCGTAGCAGATACGCAGTATTTT. Translated, it gives CASSQASVADTQYF.

This chain joins TRBV18 and TRBJ1-2; TRBD1 is a possible D gene (5 bases). V was clipped by 2 bases and J by 4 bases, with 14 bases between them. There are 15 residues in the CDR3. Germline V gene sequence: CDR1 KGHSH, CDR2 LQKENI. The CDR3 sequence: CASSPGTGASYGYTF. Written as DNA, the CDR3 is TGTGCCAGCTCACCAGGGACCGGGGCTTCCTATGGCTACACCTTC. Complete variable domain (other parts from reference TRBV18 and TRBJ1-2): NAGVMQNPRHLVRRRGQEARLRCSPMKGHSHVYWYRQLPEEGLKFMVYLQKENIIDESGMPKERFSAEFPKEGPSILRIQQVVRGDSAAYFCASSPGTGASYGYTFGSGTRLTVV.

The chain combines TRBV11-2 with TRBJ1-2, with TRBD1 matching 7 bases. V dropped 4 bases and J dropped 3; count of bases not matched to a gene: 8. The CDR3 is 15 residues long. From germline, CDR1 is SGHAT and CDR2 FQNNGV. The CDR3 sequence is CASSSPPQGDYGYTF. CDR3 DNA: TGTGCCAGCAGCTCCCCCCCGCAGGGGGACTATGGCTACACCTTC.

The CDR3 DNA reads TGTGCCAGCAGCCCCGGGGGAAAACTGTTTTTT. Residues: CASSPGGKLFF. V usage is TRBV6-5 and J usage is TRBJ1-4; tentative D call: TRBD1 (5 bases). The CDR3 extends over 11 amino acids. V lost 6 bases to trimming and J lost 10 bases, with 9 bases between them. Per the germline V gene, CDR1 is MNHEY and CDR2 is SVGAGI.

The gene calls are TRBV10-3 and TRBJ1-1; D is unclear. Trimming took off 0 bases at V and 11 bases at J, with 13 bases between the two ends. The germline V gene encodes CDR1 ENHRY and CDR2 SYGVKD. The CDR3 runs to 13 residues. The CDR3 bases are TGTGCCATCAGTGAGTCTTCGGGATACGGGGCTTTCTTT. It codes for CAISESSGYGAFF.

The gene calls are TRBV4-3 and TRBJ1-5; 7 nucleotides agree with TRBD1. The germline V gene encodes CDR1 LGHNA and CDR2 YSLEER. CDR3 size: 17 residues. V was pared by 2 bases and J by 5 bases, with 12 bases of the junction left unmatched. CDR3 DNA sequence: TGCGCCAGCAGCCAATCGCCCCCAGGGGGACGGGATCAGCCCCAGCATTTT. Encoded protein: CASSQSPPGGRDQPQHF.

The chain is built from TRBV5-3 and TRBJ2-3; D gene unclear. TRBV5-3 is sorted into the ORF group, with uncertain function. This CDR3 spans 16 amino acids. V was clipped by 4 bases and J by 2 bases, with 17 bases between them. CDR3 sequence reads: CARSLSPGPPTDTQYF. The CDR3 DNA sequence: TGTGCCAGAAGCCTCTCCCCTGGGCCCCCCACAGATACGCAGTATTTT.

The chain joins TRBV14 to TRBJ1-1; weak D call: TRBD1 (5 bases). Looked up from germline, CDR1 is SGHDN and CDR2 is FVKESK. There are 14 residues in the CDR3. The V gene lost 5 bases and the J gene lost 3 bases, with 13 bases spanning the gap. Here the CDR3 DNA reads TGTGCCAGCAGCACGCGGGGGGAATACACTGAAGCTTTCTTT. Translated, it gives CASSTRGEYTEAFF.

The chain couples TRBV5-4 to TRBJ1-1, with D uncertain. The CDR3 extends over 15 amino acids. Trimming pared 0 bases from V and 0 bases from J, leaving 9 bases between. Germline loops: CDR1 SGHNT, CDR2 YYREEE (reference sequence). This CDR3 is CASSLARRVNTEAFF. The DNA for the CDR3 is TGTGCCAGCAGCTTGGCCAGGCGTGTGAACACTGAAGCTTTCTTT. Full variable domain (remainder filled in from reference TRBV5-4 and TRBJ1-1): ETGVTQSPTHLIKTRGQQVTLRCSSQSGHNTVSWYQQALGQGPQFIFQYYREEENGRGNFPPRFSGLQFPNYSSELNVNALELDDSALYLCASSLARRVNTEAFFGQGTRLTVV.

The genes are TRBV7-8 and TRBJ1-2; D ambiguous. Germline assignment: CDR1 SGHVS and CDR2 FQNEAQ. With 3 bases removed from V and 3 bases from J, the gap between germline ends came to 8 bases. CDR3 size: 13 residues. The CDR3 nucleotides are TGTGCCAGCAGCTTTGGGCCGGACTATGGCTACACCTTC. The encoded protein is CASSFGPDYGYTF.

The rearrangement links TRBV19 to TRBJ1-5, with D tentatively TRBD1 (5 bases). This CDR3 spans 15 amino acids. V lost 4 bases, J lost 0 bases, and 10 bases lay in between. Germline-derived CDR1 and CDR2 are LNHDA and SQIVND (reference sequence). As DNA, the CDR3 is TGTGCCAGTAGTAGAGACAGCTTTAGCAATCAGCCCCAGCATTTT. The encoded protein is CASSRDSFSNQPQHF.

The rearrangement joins TRBV11-2 to TRBJ1-1; a weak D match, TRBD1 (6 bases). The CDR3 has 15 residues. V shed 1 base and J shed 4 bases, with 13 bases lying between them. The germline gives CDR1 SGHAT, CDR2 FQNNGV. CDR3: CASSLGPGVGTEAFF. The CDR3, as DNA: TGTGCCAGCAGCTTAGGCCCAGGGGTGGGCACTGAAGCTTTCTTT. The full variable domain, rest sourced from reference TRBV11-2 and TRBJ1-1, is EAGVAQSPRYKIIEKRQSVAFWCNPISGHATLYWYQQILGQGPKLLIQFQNNGVVDDSQLPKDRFSAERLKGVDSTLKIQPAKLEDSAVYLCASSLGPGVGTEAFFGQGTRLTVV.

This clone was seen only once. The chain carries TRBV2 and TRBJ2-7; a weak D match, TRBD2 (5 bases). The length of the CDR3 is 13 residues. Germline lookup yields CDR1 SNHLY and CDR2 FYNNEI. Deletions cut 6 bases from V and 3 bases from J, with 12 bases between. As DNA, the CDR3 is TGTGCCAGCAGGCCGGGGTTCGACTACGAGCAGTACTTC. Translated, it gives CASRPGFDYEQYF.

The gene calls are TRBV5-1 and TRBJ1-1; 10 nucleotides match TRBD1. Germline V gene lookup returns CDR1 SGHRS and CDR2 YFSETQ. With V trimmed by 5 bases and J by 8 bases, 6 bases remained unmatched. The length of the CDR3 is 13 residues. This chain's CDR3 is CASSSGTGVEAFF. CDR3 sequence (DNA): TGCGCCAGCAGTTCCGGGACAGGGGTCGAAGCTTTCTTT.

This chain joins TRBV25-1 and TRBJ2-3; D is unresolved. Per the germline V gene, CDR1 is MGHDK and CDR2 is SYGVNS. V was clipped by 3 bases and J by 1 base, with 11 bases between them. The CDR3 covers 15 residues. This CDR3 is CASSDPGRRTDTQYF. CDR3 coding DNA: TGTGCCAGCAGTGATCCCGGGCGCCGCACAGATACGCAGTATTTT.

CDR3 nucleotide sequence: TGTGCCAGCAGCAAAGACAGGAACACTGAAGCTTTCTTT. It yields the protein CASSKDRNTEAFF. This chain connects TRBV7-3 to TRBJ1-1; D possibly corresponds to TRBD1 (5 bases). The V gene's germline CDR1 is SGHTA and CDR2 FQGTGA. The V and J ends lost 5 bases and 1 base respectively, with 8 bases between them. The CDR3 totals 13 residues.

V is TRBV7-3 and J is TRBJ2-7; 8 bases fit TRBD2. Germline values: CDR1 SGHTA, CDR2 FQGTGA. Trimming removed 5 bases from V and 5 bases from J; junction bases left unmatched: 11. The CDR3 consists of 15 residues. CDR3 amino acids: CASSLGAGALDEQYF. Written as DNA, the CDR3 is TGTGCCAGCAGCCTCGGAGCGGGGGCGTTGGACGAGCAGTACTTC.

The V call is TRBV29-1, the J call TRBJ2-2; TRBD1 or TRBD2 may be the D gene (6 bases each). The germline CDR1 and CDR2 sequences are SQVTM and ANQGSEA. There are 15 residues in the CDR3. The V and J ends lost 3 bases and 0 bases respectively, with 11 bases between them. CDR3 loop: CSVDTGATNTGELFF. DNA of the CDR3: TGCAGCGTTGACACGGGGGCAACGAACACCGGGGAGCTGTTTTTT.

CDR3 region: CASSRPRTGGNTEAFF. The CDR3 DNA is TGTGCCAGCAGCCGACCGAGGACAGGGGGTAACACTGAAGCTTTCTTT. The chain is built from TRBV5-6 and TRBJ1-1; 10 bases agree with TRBD1. Germline V CDR1 and CDR2: SGHDT, YYEEEE. After removal of 4 bases from V and 2 bases from J, the junction contained 8 bases not matched to a gene. The CDR3 covers 16 residues.

The chain carries TRBV5-6 and TRBJ1-2; perhaps TRBD1 as D (5 bases). The germline V and J ends were trimmed by 4 bases and 8 bases, with 15 bases remaining between them. The CDR3 runs to 13 residues. Germline V gene sequence: CDR1 SGHDT, CDR2 YYEEEE. The DNA of the CDR3 is TGTGCCAGCAGCCCTCCAGGGCTGGACGGCTACACCTTC. Translating gives CASSPPGLDGYTF.

This clone came up once. The V call is TRBV7-9, the J call TRBJ1-6; 9 bases line up with TRBD1. V trimming: 5 bases; J trimming: 5 bases; junction bases outside the gene matches: 13. CDR3 size: 18 residues. CDR1 is SEHNR and CDR2 is FQNEAQ in the germline V gene (reference sequence). This chain's CDR3 is CASSLGQGLRWNNSPLHF. As DNA, the CDR3 is TGTGCCAGCAGCCTAGGACAGGGGTTACGGTGGAATAATTCACCCCTCCACTTT.

This chain links TRBV12-3 or TRBV12-4 with TRBJ1-2; D is undetermined. CDR3 size: 11 residues. Trimming cost V 4 bases and J 1 base, with 1 base left between them. CDR3 region: CASSYNYGYTF. CDR3 bases: TGTGCCAGCAGTTATAACTATGGCTACACCTTC.

This chain connects TRBV4-1 to TRBJ1-6; D perhaps matches TRBD1 (5 bases). Trimming cost V 1 base and J 10 bases, with 14 bases left between them. In germline, CDR1 is MGHRA, CDR2 YSYEKL. This CDR3 comprises 15 residues. The CDR3 loop reads CASSQVGEGVSPLHF. In DNA form, the CDR3 reads TGCGCCAGCAGCCAAGTCGGGGAAGGGGTCTCACCCCTCCACTTT.